The 28 T cell receptor beta chains in this list originate from one sample, sequenced in a study of blood T cell repertoires in COVID-19. The method was immunoSEQ multiplex PCR; TCRdb's version includes in-frame clones alone and lacks a portion of them. Of some 170,000 clones listed, about 80% are singletons. Material: peripheral blood. These receptors were collected from a woman aged 70-85 years with acute or convalescent COVID-19.

This chain joins TRBV7-2 and TRBJ2-5, with 12 bases that match TRBD2. Germline V lookup: CDR1 SGHTA, CDR2 FQGNSA. This CDR3 has 14 residues. V trimming: 10 bases; J trimming: 0 bases; junction bases outside the gene matches: 3. The chain's CDR3 is CATGLAGYQETQYF. CDR3 DNA sequence: TGTGCCACCGGACTAGCGGGATACCAAGAGACCCAGTACTTC.

The table lists this clone with a few counts. The chain is built from TRBV28 and TRBJ2-3, with TRBD2 identical over 9 bases. The germline gives CDR1 MDHEN, CDR2 SYDVKM. With V trimmed by 2 bases and J by 5 bases, 5 bases remained unmatched. The CDR3 spans 15 residues. The DNA for the CDR3 is TGTGCCAGCAGTTTAGGAGCGGGGGGTGTAGATACGCAGTATTTT. Translated, it gives CASSLGAGGVDTQYF.

The CDR3 bases are TGCGCCAGCAGTGCAGGCCGCACCGGGGAGCTGTTTTTT. It codes for CASSAGRTGELFF. V is TRBV10-1 and J is TRBJ2-2; D unclear. Germline-derived CDR1 and CDR2 are WNHNN and SYGVQD (reference sequence). This CDR3 region has 13 residues. V lost 4 bases to trimming and J lost 4 bases, with 7 bases between them.

The chain carries TRBV6-6 and TRBJ2-3; 14 nucleotides line up with TRBD2. CDR1 is MNHNY and CDR2 is SVGAGI in the germline V gene (reference sequence). This CDR3 is 19 amino acids long. The trim removed 5 bases at V and 3 bases at J, leaving 13 bases unmatched. CDR3 coding DNA: TGTGCCAGCAGTCCCCTGACTAGCGGGGGGGCGCGGTTTACAGATACGCAGTATTTT. Translation: CASSPLTSGGARFTDTQYF.

The V call is TRBV30, the J call TRBJ2-1, with 7 positions matching TRBD1. This CDR3 region has 12 residues. The V and J ends lost 0 bases and 10 bases, in that order; junction bases with no gene match: 3. Germline CDR1 and CDR2: GTSNPN and SVGIG (reference sequence). The CDR3 sequence: CAWSVSDREQFF. The CDR3 nucleotides read TGTGCCTGGAGTGTATCGGACAGGGAGCAGTTCTTC.

The DNA of the CDR3 is TGCGCCAGCAGCCAAGCTCACCATCCCGGGGGGTACTACGAGCAGTACTTC. Translation gives CASSQAHHPGGYYEQYF. The V and J genes are TRBV4-3 and TRBJ2-7; 7 bases map to TRBD2. The trim removed 1 base at V and 3 bases at J, leaving 12 bases unmatched. CDR3 length: 17 amino acids. Germline V gene data show CDR1 as LGHNA and CDR2 as YSLEER.

The chain joins TRBV30 to TRBJ1-5; 10 nucleotides match TRBD1. Germline CDR1 and CDR2: GTSNPN and SVGIG (reference sequence). Trimming took 3 bases from V and 7 from J; bases not matched to a gene: 3. The CDR3 totals 13 residues. The CDR3 region is CAWSRDRGQPQHF. The DNA of the CDR3 is TGTGCCTGGAGCCGGGACAGGGGACAGCCCCAGCATTTT.

The rearrangement joins TRBV7-9 to TRBJ2-5; 7 bases are a match to TRBD2. Germline assignment: CDR1 SEHNR and CDR2 FQNEAQ (reference sequence). Germline trimming cut 3 bases from V and 3 bases from J; bases unmatched to any gene: 4. CDR3 size: 14 residues. The CDR3 DNA reads TGTGCCAGCAGCTTTGGCGGGGGAGAAGAGACCCAGTACTTC. Translating gives CASSFGGGEETQYF.

The rearrangement uses TRBV5-1 and TRBJ2-2; D perhaps matches TRBD1 (5 bases). CDR3 length: 15 residues. V was clipped by 2 bases and J by 1 base, with 9 bases between them. The V gene's germline CDR1 is SGHRS and CDR2 YFSETQ. The CDR3 bases are TGCGCCAGCAGCTTCGCCGGACAGAACACCGGGGAGCTGTTTTTT. It translates to CASSFAGQNTGELFF.

There are a few counts of this clone. The V and J genes are TRBV9 and TRBJ1-5; TRBD1 matches 12 bases. V shed 3 bases, J shed 6 bases, and the junction held 4 bases outside the gene matches. Germline V gene sequence: CDR1 SGDLS, CDR2 YYNGEE. The CDR3 runs to 15 residues. The CDR3 sequence: CASSAGQGAGQPQHF. DNA for the CDR3: TGTGCCAGCAGCGCGGGACAGGGGGCGGGTCAGCCCCAGCATTTT. Full variable domain (remainder filled in from reference TRBV9 and TRBJ1-5): DSGVTQTPKHLITATGQRVTLRCSPRSGDLSVYWYQQSLDQGLQFLIQYYNGEERAKGNILERFSAQQFPDLHSELNLSSLELGDSALYFCASSAGQGAGQPQHFGDGTRLSIL.

This chain links TRBV28 with TRBJ1-1; D is possibly TRBD1 (5 bases). CDR1 is MDHEN and CDR2 is SYDVKM in the germline V gene. Trimming pared 5 bases from V and 4 bases from J, leaving 17 bases between. CDR3 length: 15 amino acids. CDR3 nucleotides: TGTGCCAGCAGTCTGATCAGGGTCTCAGGCACTGAAGCTTTCTTT. Protein product: CASSLIRVSGTEAFF. The full variable domain, with the rest looked up from reference TRBV28 and TRBJ1-1, is DVKVTQSSRYLVKRTGEKVFLECVQDMDHENMFWYRQDPGLGLRLIYFSYDVKMKEKGDIPEGYSVSREKKERFSLILESASTNQTSMYLCASSLIRVSGTEAFFGQGTRLTVV.

In its sample, this clone was seen a few times. The J gene is TRBJ1-5, the V gene TRBV15; D unclear. V gave up 0 bases and J gave up 0 bases, with 12 bases separating them. The CDR3 sequence is 17 residues long. Per germline, CDR1 LNHNV and CDR2 YYDKDF (reference sequence). The CDR3 DNA sequence: TGTGCCACCAGCAGAGATTTTGCAAGAGGTAGCAATCAGCCCCAGCATTTT. Amino acid sequence: CATSRDFARGSNQPQHF.

V gene TRBV7-8 combines with J gene TRBJ2-2; tentatively, D is TRBD2 (7 bases). This CDR3 comprises 15 residues. Germline CDR1 SGHVS, CDR2 FQNEAQ. Trimming removed 2 bases at V and 7 bases at J, with 14 bases between. This CDR3 reads CASSLKREGVGELFF. CDR3 nucleotides: TGTGCCAGCAGCTTAAAGAGGGAGGGGGTCGGGGAGCTGTTTTTT.

This clone was counted only a few times. The chain combines TRBV20-1 with TRBJ1-2; D uncertain. The CDR3 contains 12 residues. Germline CDR1 reads DFQATT; CDR2 reads SNEGSKA (reference sequence). Trimming removed 3 bases at V and 8 bases at J, with 13 bases between. CDR3 loop: CSASSPGRGYTF. The CDR3 bases are TGCAGTGCTAGTTCCCCGGGTCGAGGCTACACCTTC.

This clone has ten or more counts. The chain employs TRBV5-6 and TRBJ1-2; 7 bases are a match to TRBD1. This CDR3 has 16 residues. Germline values: CDR1 SGHDT, CDR2 YYEEEE. V lost 2 bases and J lost 4; bases outside the gene matches: 11. The CDR3 region is CASSLLPDRAVYGYTF. The CDR3 nucleotides read TGTGCCAGCAGCTTACTTCCCGACAGGGCTGTCTATGGCTACACCTTC. Using reference TRBV5-6 and TRBJ1-2 for the parts outside the CDR3, the full variable domain is DAGVTQSPTHLIKTRGQQVTLRCSPKSGHDTVSWYQQALGQGPQFIFQYYEEEERQRGNFPDRFSGHQFPNYSSELNVNALLLGDSALYLCASSLLPDRAVYGYTFGSGTRLTVV.

The chain uses TRBV28 and TRBJ2-7; a weak D match, TRBD2 (5 bases). The CDR3 extends over 15 amino acids. CDR1 is MDHEN, CDR2 SYDVKM, per germline. The V and J ends lost 6 bases and 5 bases respectively, with 20 bases between them. This CDR3 is CASSDGKGFQNEQYF. CDR3 DNA sequence: TGTGCCAGCAGCGACGGGAAGGGTTTCCAGAACGAGCAGTACTTC.

This chain uses TRBV24-1 with TRBJ2-5; TRBD2 might be the D (5 bases). Between the trimmed V and J ends, which lost 0 bases and 2 bases, there was a span of 15 bases. The CDR3 extends over 17 amino acids. Germline V gives CDR1 KGHDR, CDR2 SFDVKD. CDR3 DNA sequence: TGTGCCACCAGTGATTTGGCGGCCGGGGTGGGGCAAGAGACCCAGTACTTC. It is translated as CATSDLAAGVGQETQYF.

The V call is TRBV7-2, the J call TRBJ2-1; D not certain. This CDR3 is built from 13 residues. Trimming took off 1 base at V and 6 bases at J, with 7 bases between the two ends. Per the germline V gene, CDR1 is SGHTA and CDR2 is FQGNSA. CDR3 amino acids: CASSLVQINEQFF. The CDR3 DNA reads TGTGCCAGCAGCTTAGTCCAGATCAATGAGCAGTTCTTC.

A single count supports this clone. This chain joins TRBV10-1 and TRBJ2-1, with D perhaps TRBD2 (5 bases). The CDR3 extends over 16 amino acids. Deletions cut 4 bases from V and 7 bases from J, with 20 bases between. Germline CDR1 and CDR2: WNHNN and SYGVQD (reference sequence). The CDR3: CASSGGSGGSWNEQFF. Written as DNA, the CDR3 is TGCGCCAGCAGTGGAGGGAGTGGCGGGTCGTGGAATGAGCAGTTCTTC.

The chain recombines TRBV6-2 or TRBV6-3 with TRBJ1-1; D remains ambiguous. The germline V and J ends were trimmed by 3 bases and 1 base, with 12 bases remaining between them. CDR3 length: 15 residues. Germline CDR1 MNHEY, CDR2 SVGEGT. CDR3 sequence reads: CASSYQRRGNTEAFF. DNA of the CDR3: TGTGCCAGCAGTTATCAGAGGCGGGGGAACACTGAAGCTTTCTTT.

This rearrangement joins TRBV7-2 to TRBJ2-3; no firm D call. CDR1 and CDR2 (germline): SGHTA, FQGNSA. The CDR3 has 13 residues. V lost 5 bases and J lost 2, with 8 bases in between. CDR3 sequence (DNA): TGTGCCAGCAGCACTTCGCCCACAGATACGCAGTATTTT. Translating it yields CASSTSPTDTQYF. The variable domain in full, completed from reference TRBV7-2 and TRBJ2-3, reads GAGVSQSPSNKVTEKGKDVELRCDPISGHTALYWYRQSLGQGLEFLIYFQGNSAPDKSGLPSDRFSAERTGGSVSTLTIQRTQQEDSAVYLCASSTSPTDTQYFGPGTRLTVL.

The CDR3 is CAIKPTGQGETQYF. In DNA, the CDR3 is TGTGCCATCAAGCCAACGGGTCAGGGGGAGACCCAGTACTTC. The chain uses TRBV10-3 and TRBJ2-5; maybe TRBD1 (6 bases). The CDR3 sequence is 14 residues long. The V gene's germline CDR1 is ENHRY and CDR2 SYGVKD. The V end lost 7 bases, the J end lost 5 bases, and 17 bases lay between the germline ends.

This chain uses TRBV9 with TRBJ2-4; D is unclear. The CDR3 contains 17 residues. V was clipped by 4 bases and J by 2 bases, with 19 bases between them. Germline assignment: CDR1 SGDLS and CDR2 YYNGEE. CDR3: CASSTRPSDGSKNIQYF. The CDR3 DNA reads TGTGCCAGCAGCACCCGACCCTCCGACGGGTCCAAAAACATTCAGTACTTC.

This clone showed up just a few times. This chain links TRBV7-2 with TRBJ1-5; D might be TRBD1 (6 bases). Per germline, CDR1 SGHTA and CDR2 FQGNSA. The CDR3 covers 15 residues. The V and J ends lost 0 bases and 5 bases respectively, with 11 bases between them. In DNA, the CDR3 is TGTGCCAGCAGCTTAGCGGGGGGGGCGGATCAGCCCCAGCATTTT. Residues: CASSLAGGADQPQHF.

This clone was detected a few times. The chain combines TRBV19 with TRBJ1-5, with a tentative D call TRBD1 (6 bases). This CDR3 contains 15 residues. CDR1 is LNHDA and CDR2 is SQIVND in the germline V gene (reference sequence). V lost 5 bases and J 4 bases, leaving 15 bases between the germline ends. The CDR3 bases are TGTGCCAGTAGTCCCTGGGACACCTTGAATCAGCCCCAGCATTTT. Translated: CASSPWDTLNQPQHF.

This clone showed up just a few times. Other DNA variants within this sample encode the same CDR3. The chain joins TRBV2 to TRBJ1-2; TRBD1 aligns across 7 bases. CDR1 is SNHLY, CDR2 FYNNEI, per germline. The CDR3 is 13 amino acids. V shed 4 bases, J shed 2 bases, and the junction held 1 base outside the gene matches. CDR3: CASSGTGNYGYTF. The CDR3 coding sequence is TGTGCCAGCAGTGGGACAGGCAACTATGGCTACACCTTC.

The chain links TRBV6-6 to TRBJ1-1; D is unresolved. The V and J ends lost 6 bases and 6 bases respectively, with 14 bases between them. CDR1 is MNHNY, CDR2 SVGAGI, per germline (reference sequence). This CDR3 spans 13 amino acids. The CDR3 sequence is CASRYAGNAEAFF. As DNA, the CDR3 is TGTGCCAGCAGATACGCGGGTAATGCTGAAGCTTTCTTT.

The CDR3 DNA is TGCGCCAGCAGCCAAGATGGGACTAGCGGGGATTACCAGCAGTACTTC. Translated: CASSQDGTSGDYQQYF. The V and J genes are TRBV4-1 and TRBJ2-7; 13 nucleotides agree with TRBD2. V shed 0 bases and J 8 bases; nucleotides not matched to a gene: 7. The CDR3 has 16 residues. Germline loops: CDR1 MGHRA, CDR2 YSYEKL.